This TCR beta chain appears in the sequencing data of a study of blood T cells in healthy people across ages. A second roughly 7 to 11 cycle PCR used barcoded and J-beta primers. TCRdb re-called the 5' RACE reads through MiXCR, storing one row per CDR3 protein. Of about 900,000 distinct CDR3 sequences in the sample, around 62% were seen once. This clonotype was seen only a few times. Between the trimmed V and J ends, which lost 0 bases and 7 bases, there was a span of 9 bases. CDR1 is LGHNA, CDR2 YNFKEQ, per germline. The CDR3 runs 14 residues. The chain has TRBV4-2 and TRBJ1-4, with D uncertain. The TCR sequence derives from a man aged 25-45 years in good health. Sequences were obtained from blood. CDR3 protein: CASSQDRGREKLFF. The CDR3 coding sequence is TGTGCCAGCAGCCAAGATCGCGGGCGTGAAAAACTGTTTTTT.